Listed below are T cell receptor beta chains from one sample, sequenced in a study of T cells in Graves' hyperthyroidism and ophthalmopathy. TCRdb re-called the multiplex PCR reads through MiXCR, storing one row per CDR3 protein. This table holds hundreds of thousands of distinct CDR3 sequences, 15% to 20% found once. Material for sequencing was blood. The receptors originated from a woman aged 40 to 49 with Graves' ophthalmopathy. The CDR3 runs from the conserved cysteine through the conserved F or W. A D gene is named only where the DNA matches it firmly. Clone size is given for some rows only: seen once, a few or many times, or a class if the clone is expanded.

D	V	J	size	DNA	CDR3
TRBD2	TRBV24-1	TRBJ2-3	NA	TGTGCCACCAGGGGCCGAGCGGGGACCACAGATACGCAGTATTTT	CATRGRAGTTDTQYF
NA	TRBV6-1	TRBJ1-4	NA	TGTGCCAGCAGAGGACGACAGAACCTGAATGAAAAACTGTTTTTT	CASRGRQNLNEKLFF
TRBD1	TRBV30	TRBJ1-4	many	TGTGCCTGGAGTCTGGGACAGGGGGGGAAAAAACTGTTTTTT	CAWSLGQGGKKLFF
TRBD1	TRBV6-5	TRBJ2-1	few	TGTGCCAGCAGTTACCTTCAAAGACAGGGGGACAATGAGCAGTTCTTC	CASSYLQRQGDNEQFF
TRBD2	TRBV29-1	TRBJ2-5	NA	TGCAGCGTCGAGGGGGTAGCGGGGAGTTTAACTCAAGAGACCCAGTACTTC	CSVEGVAGSLTQETQYF
TRBD2	TRBV11-2	TRBJ2-2	many	TGTGCCAGCAGCTTATCGCTAGCGGGAGGTCACACCGGGGAGCTGTTTTTT	CASSLSLAGGHTGELFF
TRBD1	TRBV2	TRBJ2-1	many	TGTGCCACCAGTCCCGGGACAGTCTCCTACAATGAGCAGTTCTTC	CATSPGTVSYNEQFF
NA	TRBV7-9	TRBJ2-5	many	TGTGCCAGCAGCTTACGGAGGGGTGTGGAGACCCAGTACTTC	CASSLRRGVETQYF
TRBD1	TRBV28	TRBJ2-7	many	TGTGCCAGCAGTACGGACAGGGGGCGGACAATAAATGGCGAGCAGTACTTC	CASSTDRGRTINGEQYF
NA	TRBV15	TRBJ2-3	many	TGTGCCACCAGCAGACCCCCGGGAGAAGGCGCAGATACGCAGTATTTT	CATSRPPGEGADTQYF
NA	TRBV28	TRBJ2-5	NA	TGTGCCAGCAGTTTCTTTCGGCTAGGGAGTCAAGAGACCCAGTACTTC	CASSFFRLGSQETQYF
TRBD1	TRBV6-1	TRBJ2-2	NA	TGTGCCACCACCTGGGACAGGGGCACCGGGGAGCTGTTTTTT	CATTWDRGTGELFF
NA	TRBV28	TRBJ2-7	many	TGTGCCAGCAGTTCTCCCGACGGCCTCGAGCAGTACTTC	CASSSPDGLEQYF
TRBD2	TRBV5-4	TRBJ2-1	NA	TGTGCCAGCAGCTTGGAGACTAGCGACTTCTACAATGAGCAGTTCTTC	CASSLETSDFYNEQFF
NA	TRBV4-1	TRBJ2-7	NA	TGCGCCAGCAGCCAGACCCTCCGTGGGGCCGAGCAGTACTTC	CASSQTLRGAEQYF
TRBD1	TRBV11-2	TRBJ2-1	many	TGTGCCAGCAGCTCGACGACAGGGGGCTTATGGAATGAGCAGTTCTTC	CASSSTTGGLWNEQFF
NA	TRBV2	TRBJ1-4	many	TGTGCCACCAGACCGGGAGGAGAAAAACTGTTTTTT	CATRPGGEKLFF
NA	TRBV5-1	TRBJ1-1	NA	TGCGCCAGCAGCTTGGAAGTTGCAGGCAGCACTGAAGCTTTCTTT	CASSLEVAGSTEAFF
NA	TRBV10-2	TRBJ1-2	many	TGCGCCAGCAGTGCGGCGGAACCCAATGGCTACACCTTC	CASSAAEPNGYTF
NA	TRBV6-1	TRBJ2-7	few	TGTGCCAGCAGTTACGAGGGTGGCGAGCAGTACTTC	CASSYEGGEQYF